This T cell receptor beta chain is from a study of human T cells and chemical hapten exposure. The study, taken as a whole, reports: Clustering by CDR3 similarity yielded significantly more large clusters from expanded TCRs than controls.

Individual cDNA molecules had unique molecular identifiers attached to them by the library. Original methodology: Samples held a median of 95,638 TCRs, range about 23,224–700,000. TCRdb analysed the RACE reads with MiXCR anew, one entry per CDR3 protein. It is TCRdb's table, rather than the study itself, that gives the V and J calls and clone size. The repertoire holds around 120,000 distinct CDR3 sequences, with roughly 13% as singletons. Comment on this clonotype: The antigen is not known.

Time point reported: patch test 1, 2 weeks after DPC sensitization. Treatment meaning: therapeutic diphenylcyclopropenone sensitization with weekly scalp DPC. Unfractionated whole blood was the source of the extracted total RNA. V was pared by 2 bases and J by 9 bases, with 9 bases of the junction left unmatched. This CDR3 comprises 14 residues. In germline, CDR1 is SGHAT, CDR2 FQDESV (reference sequence). This TCR came from a man in his late teens or twenties with alopecia areata. Some clones in this sample may be carry-over from other donors' samples. The sample in question was whole blood, obtained in connection with sensitization to the hapten diphenylcyclopropenone (DPC). This chain uses TRBV11-1 with TRBJ2-5; 7 bases map to TRBD2. For the CDR3, the DNA is TGTGCCAGCAGCTTATCCAGCGGGGATCGTCCCCAGTACTTC. Amino acids: CASSLSSGDRPQYF.